This section outlines one T cell receptor (beta chain) sequence together with its context. CDR3 size: 15 residues. With 5 bases removed from V and 5 bases from J, the gap between germline ends came to 18 bases. In germline, CDR1 is MNHNS, CDR2 SASEGT. This sample is drawn from a study of shared clonotypes between healthy human individuals. Sequencing used immunoSEQ multiplex PCR; TCRdb keeps in-frame clones, though not all of them. Of roughly 2.2 million clones listed, approximately 95% were seen once; the top ten hold under 0.45%. This clonotype was sampled from a man between 18 and 29 years old in good health. Some clones in this sample may be carry-over from other donors' samples. Sequenced: naive CD4+ T cells from PBMCs. The subset denotes: CD45RA+ positively selected. The V and J genes are TRBV6-1 and TRBJ1-2, with D possibly matching TRBD1 (6 bases). This chain's CDR3 is CASSQTRGRGYGYTF. CDR3 nucleotides: TGTGCCAGCAGTCAGACCAGGGGAAGAGGGTATGGCTACACCTTC.